Here is one T cell receptor (beta chain) with its context. CDR3 size: 14 residues. Trimming cost V 5 bases and J 2 bases, with 11 bases left between them. The V gene's germline CDR1 is MGHDK and CDR2 SYGVNS. This record belongs to a study of CD8 T cells in Susac syndrome. Negative isolation was used for CD8+ and CD4+ T cells and FACS enrichment for TEMRA cells. With random hexamers, reverse transcription was performed on about 0.45 to 1 ug of RNA. immunoSEQ multiplex PCR amplified TCR beta CDR3 across 54 Vbeta, 13 Jbeta. MiXCR, run by TCRdb on the immunoSEQ multiplex PCR reads, gives a single entry per CDR3 protein. The profile shows over 350,000 distinct CDR3 sequences, roughly 85% of them singletons.

V usage is TRBV25-1 and J usage is TRBJ2-3; D gene ambiguous. The sequence was obtained from a human donor with multiple sclerosis. Sequencing was performed on CD8+ T cells from PBMCs. This chain's CDR3 is CASSSTEYTDTQYF. The CDR3 DNA follows: TGTGCCAGCAGTTCAACGGAATACACAGATACGCAGTATTTT. The variable domain in full, with the rest retrieved from reference TRBV25-1 and TRBJ2-3, is EADIYQTPRYLVIGTGKKITLECSQTMGHDKMYWYQQDPGMELHLIHYSYGVNSTEKGDLSSESTVSRIRTEHFPLTLESARPSHTSQYLCASSSTEYTDTQYFGPGTRLTVL.